This is a list of T cell receptor beta chains from one sample in a study of blood T cell repertoires in COVID-19. Generated by immunoSEQ multiplex PCR, the TCRdb table keeps only in-frame clones and is missing some. The sample has around 300,000 clones, about 90% seen once. The sample comprised PBMCs or T cells enriched from blood (not recorded which). The receptors shown here come from a woman aged 30 to 39 who had recovered from COVID-19. Both conserved end residues are part of each CDR3. Fields, in order: V gene, J gene, D gene, CDR3 protein. The D gene is left open where the match is weak.

TRBV18	TRBJ2-2	-	CASSPNREFANTGELFF
TRBV5-4	TRBJ1-6	-	CASSLAPGEESPLHF
TRBV6-5	TRBJ2-7	TRBD2	CASISGEGEQYF
TRBV28	TRBJ2-3	TRBD2	CASSLGLAGGGDTQYF
TRBV7-2	TRBJ1-5	-	CASSLTPGPRQPQHF
TRBV19	TRBJ2-3	-	CASSSPLGIDTQYF
TRBV19	TRBJ1-6	-	CASSINSRDSPLHF
TRBV5-1	TRBJ2-1	TRBD2	CASSRWTSGIHGGDEQFF
TRBV5-1	TRBJ1-2	-	CASSPDRGDYGYTF
TRBV12-3/TRBV12-4	TRBJ2-2	-	CASSLRGTGELFF
TRBV4-1	TRBJ2-2	-	CASSLTGTGELFF
TRBV5-1	TRBJ2-1	-	CASSSTPQHSTIEQFF
TRBV18	TRBJ1-4	-	CASSLGIPRKEKLFF
TRBV5-1	TRBJ1-2	-	CASSSGGVGYGYTF
TRBV29-1	TRBJ2-7	TRBD2	CSVRGLADYEQYF
TRBV11-2	TRBJ2-1	TRBD1	CASSPGIGDRGFF
TRBV5-1	TRBJ2-7	TRBD1	CASSQTGTTYEQYF
TRBV29-1	TRBJ2-6	-	CSVEEGGAGANVLTF
TRBV5-4	TRBJ1-2	-	CASSLQGIYGYTF
TRBV19	TRBJ2-4	TRBD1	CASSGDRGPKNIQYF
TRBV6-5	TRBJ1-3	-	CASSRQESSGNTIYF
TRBV7-7	TRBJ2-7	-	CASSLTRPRSYEQYF